This is a list of T cell receptor beta chains from one sample in a study of blood T cell repertoires in COVID-19. Repertoires were generated with immunoSEQ multiplex PCR, while TCRdb's copy carries only in-frame clones and drops some. Of about 140,000 clones listed, about 86% are singletons. Sequencing was done on a sample of peripheral blood. Every receptor here comes from a woman aged 55 to 70 with acute or convalescent COVID-19. The CDR3 runs from the conserved cysteine through the conserved F or W. The D gene is left open where the match is weak. Clone size, where shown, is once, few, many, or a class for clones that have expanded.

v_call	d_call	j_call	clone_size	cdr3_aa
TRBV11-3	TRBD2	TRBJ2-1	-	CASSFGLAEGGEQFF
TRBV23-1	-	TRBJ1-1	-	CASSHRTAFGQGTEAFF
TRBV30	-	TRBJ1-1	few	CAWSVYSEAFF
TRBV5-1	TRBD2	TRBJ2-2	-	CASSEGLAGLRGKNTGELFF
TRBV7-8	TRBD1	TRBJ1-2	-	CASSPRIYRDRGVGGRGYTF
TRBV6-2/TRBV6-3	TRBD1	TRBJ1-5	-	CASSPATGGGQPQHF
TRBV19	-	TRBJ2-1	-	CASSIAPNNEQFF
TRBV11-3	TRBD1	TRBJ2-7	-	CASRRGQGGSYEQYF
TRBV28	-	TRBJ1-3	-	CASRPQGRGNTIYF
TRBV3-1/TRBV3-2	TRBD2	TRBJ2-7	-	CASSHGLAGGFSYEQYF
TRBV4-1	-	TRBJ1-2	-	CASSQRLYFTGYGYTF
TRBV6-2/TRBV6-3	-	TRBJ1-1	-	CASSIRNSEAFF
TRBV11-3	TRBD1	TRBJ1-3	few	CASSSGQGRLLSGNTIYF
TRBV2	-	TRBJ1-1	-	CASRIQVTSNTEAFF
TRBV7-3	-	TRBJ2-7	-	CASSLRCLALWREQYF
TRBV11-2	-	TRBJ2-1	-	CASSGGNEQFF
TRBV6-1	-	TRBJ1-2	medium-sized	CASSELVPHTF
TRBV20-1	-	TRBJ2-5	-	CSGLVGETQYF
TRBV2	-	TRBJ2-1	-	CASSQLASYNEQFF
TRBV7-9	-	TRBJ1-2	-	CASSLEVSSGYTF
TRBV2	-	TRBJ1-3	-	CASSLGARNLGNTIYF
TRBV28	-	TRBJ2-1	-	CASSLAGLNNEQFF
TRBV6-5	TRBD2	TRBJ2-1	-	CASSYYGTSGWDEQFF
TRBV11-3	TRBD2	TRBJ2-1	-	CASSQAGEQFF
TRBV5-6	-	TRBJ2-7	-	CASSLNRREQYF
TRBV7-8	-	TRBJ2-1	-	CASSSTTYNEQFF
TRBV30	-	TRBJ1-2	-	CAWRRTAYGYTF
TRBV28	TRBD2	TRBJ2-1	few	CASSLGLAGGREQFF
TRBV29-1	TRBD2	TRBJ2-7	-	CSVDGGSSYEQYF
TRBV11-3	-	TRBJ2-5	once	CASSLDPSVMGLRETQYF
TRBV6-5	TRBD2	TRBJ2-1	-	CASRESGGMNEQFF
TRBV3-1/TRBV3-2	TRBD2	TRBJ2-3	-	CASSQLGRAVDTQYF
TRBV2	-	TRBJ1-4	-	CASSPRESEKLFF
TRBV5-1	-	TRBJ2-7	-	CASSLAAQRSYEQYF
TRBV11-2	TRBD2	TRBJ2-1	-	CASQNSGRYNEQFF
TRBV18	-	TRBJ2-7	once	CASSPPSAYEQYF
TRBV11-3	-	TRBJ1-2	once	CASSLDRAGAGYGYTF
TRBV7-9	TRBD1	TRBJ2-7	-	CASSRRQGLEQYF
TRBV4-2	TRBD1	TRBJ2-1	-	CASSQSDRDNEQFF
TRBV7-3	-	TRBJ2-3	-	CASSFNPGDTQYF
TRBV7-2	-	TRBJ1-2	-	CASSGRGYGYTF